The subject of this entry is one T cell receptor (beta chain). What it recognizes is unknown. Prepared libraries of TCR beta cDNA carried unique molecular identifiers. TCRdb analysed the PCR reads with MiXCR anew, one entry per CDR3 protein. The sample lists about 800,000 distinct CDR3 sequences; 25% to 30% were seen once. The data derive from a study of post-analysis software for immune sequencing data. About the research overall: Disease trajectories encompassed relapsing-remitting, secondary progressive and progressive-relapsing multiple sclerosis. Study-level results: Strong co-clustering by F measure was seen for same-batch samples. The study found TRBV5-6, TRBV5-1 and TRBV20-1 among a handful of TRBV segments more frequent in patients than controls.

Trimming removed 5 bases at V and 6 bases at J, with 17 bases between. The CDR3 has 15 amino acids. Germline assignment: CDR1 SGHTA and CDR2 FQGNSA. The origin of this receptor is a girl aged 5-17 years with multiple sclerosis. Sequenced sample: blood. This chain connects TRBV7-2 to TRBJ2-1; D not certain. The CDR3 here is CASSPSPRRLNEQFF. The CDR3 DNA sequence: TGTGCCAGCAGCCCAAGTCCGCGGAGACTCAATGAGCAGTTCTTC.